The T cell receptor (beta chain) described here comes from a study of control samples from healthy donors and cancer patients (dated by TCRdb to 2020 to 2021). Library preparation employed the immunoSEQ multiplex PCR assay. Not all clones reach the TCRdb copy of this immuneACCESS table, which keeps in-frame sequences only. Checked studies attribute under half of the gap to unresolved V genes and leave the rest unexplained. Present in this sample are roughly 90,000 clones, around 90% of which were seen just once. Of the sample, 9.5% to 10% is held by the ten largest clones. This clone has more than one count but fewer than ten. The antigen it recognizes is unknown. Qualities for individual bases were not recorded, and no much larger clone is one base off. Reading from cysteine to phenylalanine, the CDR3 counts 16 amino acids. Only the CDR3 DNA is retained, 48 bases long and in frame from the first base. According to the germline V gene, CDR1 reads MDHEN and CDR2 reads SYDVKM. V loses 4 bases at its end and J loses 6 bases; junction bases beyond the gene matches: 9.

Here the chain combines TRBV28 and TRBJ2-1; 10 central bases correspond to TRBD2. The TCR was taken from a woman between 50 and 59 years old with colorectal cancer. Specimen: PBMCs. This receptor has the CDR3 CASSSTPSGGTNEQFF. The nucleotide sequence is given as TGTGCCAGCAGTTCGACCCCTAGCGGGGGAACCAATGAGCAGTTCTTC.